A selection of T cell receptor beta chains follows, all from one sample in a study of T cell responses to AZD1222 COVID-19 vaccine. The protocol was immunoSEQ multiplex PCR, while the TCRdb copy is restricted to in-frame clones and leaves out a portion. This sample carries about 100,000 clones, over 75% of them seen once, and the ten largest clones take less than 3.5%. The sequencing used peripheral blood, collected on day 0 of AZD1222 vaccination. These receptors originate from an adult in good health. Each CDR3 is given with its conserved first and last residue. The D gene is left open where the match is weak. Only part of the rows carry a size: once, few, many, or a class if the clone is expanded.

d_gene: TRBD2
j_gene: TRBJ2-7
len: 14
v_gene: TRBV13
abundance: -
CDR3nt: TGTGCCAGCAGCCCAACGGGGGGACCCTACGAGCAGTACTTC
CDR3aa: CASSPTGGPYEQYF

d_gene: -
j_gene: TRBJ1-4
len: 17
v_gene: TRBV7-9
abundance: -
CDR3nt: TGTGCCAGCAGCTTAGGGCAGGGGCCTACAACTAATGAAAAACTGTTTTTT
CDR3aa: CASSLGQGPTTNEKLFF

d_gene: TRBD1
j_gene: TRBJ2-7
len: 14
v_gene: TRBV19
abundance: -
CDR3nt: TGTGCCAGTAGTCCCGACAGGGGAGGCAACGAGCAGTACTTC
CDR3aa: CASSPDRGGNEQYF

d_gene: TRBD1
j_gene: TRBJ1-5
len: 16
v_gene: TRBV15
abundance: -
CDR3nt: TGTGCCACCAGCAGACCCACAGGGGGCCTGAACCAGCCCCAGCATTTT
CDR3aa: CATSRPTGGLNQPQHF

d_gene: -
j_gene: TRBJ2-7
len: 16
v_gene: TRBV3-1/TRBV3-2
abundance: -
CDR3nt: TGTGCCAGCAGACCCTCTCGGTCGGGTATAAGGAACGAGCAGTACTTC
CDR3aa: CASRPSRSGIRNEQYF

d_gene: -
j_gene: TRBJ1-2
len: 14
v_gene: TRBV2
abundance: -
CDR3nt: TGTGCCAGCAGACAAACCGGGACCCCGAGCGGCTACACCTTC
CDR3aa: CASRQTGTPSGYTF

d_gene: -
j_gene: TRBJ1-1
len: 14
v_gene: TRBV6-2/TRBV6-3
abundance: -
CDR3nt: TGTGCCAGCAGTTCGACAAACCTGAACACTGAAGCTTTCTTT
CDR3aa: CASSSTNLNTEAFF

d_gene: -
j_gene: TRBJ1-2
len: 15
v_gene: TRBV2
abundance: -
CDR3nt: TGTGCCAGCAGTGAAGAAAGGGGGGCTAACTATGGCTACACCTTC
CDR3aa: CASSEERGANYGYTF

d_gene: -
j_gene: TRBJ2-1
len: 13
v_gene: TRBV12-5
abundance: -
CDR3nt: TGTGCTAGTGGTGAGGACACGTACAATGAGCAGTTCTTC
CDR3aa: CASGEDTYNEQFF

d_gene: TRBD1
j_gene: TRBJ1-2
len: 14
v_gene: TRBV6-6
abundance: -
CDR3nt: TGTGCCAGCAGGAGGGACAGTCCTAACTATGGCTACACCTTC
CDR3aa: CASRRDSPNYGYTF

d_gene: -
j_gene: TRBJ1-1
len: 16
v_gene: TRBV15
abundance: once
CDR3nt: TGTGCCACCAGCATACGACAGGACGGGTTGAACACTGAAGCTTTCTTT
CDR3aa: CATSIRQDGLNTEAFF

d_gene: TRBD1
j_gene: TRBJ1-2
len: 14
v_gene: TRBV4-1
abundance: -
CDR3nt: TGCGCCAGCAGCCCGACAGGGGAGGGGTATGGCTACACCTTC
CDR3aa: CASSPTGEGYGYTF

d_gene: TRBD1
j_gene: TRBJ2-4
len: 15
v_gene: TRBV5-1
abundance: -
CDR3nt: TGCGCCAGCAGCCTGGTGGGACAGGGAAAAAACATTCAGTACTTC
CDR3aa: CASSLVGQGKNIQYF

d_gene: -
j_gene: TRBJ2-5
len: 11
v_gene: TRBV2
abundance: -
CDR3nt: TGTGCCAGCAGTCCGAAAGAGACCCAGTACTTC
CDR3aa: CASSPKETQYF

d_gene: -
j_gene: TRBJ2-1
len: 14
v_gene: TRBV30
abundance: -
CDR3nt: TGTGCCTGGAGTGTTAGGGGCAGGGAAGATGAGCAGTTCTTC
CDR3aa: CAWSVRGREDEQFF

d_gene: -
j_gene: TRBJ1-2
len: 12
v_gene: TRBV7-8
abundance: -
CDR3nt: TGTGCCAGCAGCTCCAGGGACTATGGCTACACCTTC
CDR3aa: CASSSRDYGYTF

d_gene: -
j_gene: TRBJ1-2
len: 14
v_gene: TRBV28
abundance: -
CDR3nt: TGTGCCAGCAGTTTAGGAGTCCCCTATTCTGGCTACACCTTC
CDR3aa: CASSLGVPYSGYTF

d_gene: -
j_gene: TRBJ2-1
len: 13
v_gene: TRBV2
abundance: -
CDR3nt: TGTGCCAGCAGGTGGAGCTCCTACAATGAGCAGTTCTTC
CDR3aa: CASRWSSYNEQFF

d_gene: -
j_gene: TRBJ2-6
len: 15
v_gene: TRBV6-4
abundance: -
CDR3nt: TGTGCCAGCAGCTTTACTAGCTCTGGGGCCAACGTCCTGACTTTC
CDR3aa: CASSFTSSGANVLTF

d_gene: -
j_gene: TRBJ1-4
len: 15
v_gene: TRBV6-6
abundance: -
CDR3nt: TGTGCCAGCAGTTACTCCAGGGGATCTAATGAAAAACTGTTTTTT
CDR3aa: CASSYSRGSNEKLFF

d_gene: -
j_gene: TRBJ1-5
len: 15
v_gene: TRBV4-2
abundance: -
CDR3nt: TGTGCCAGCAGCCAGGGTACAGAGCCTCAGCAGCCCCAGCATTTT
CDR3aa: CASSQGTEPQQPQHF

d_gene: -
j_gene: TRBJ1-3
len: 16
v_gene: TRBV12-5
abundance: -
CDR3nt: TGTGCTAGTGCTTCTGGGGGCGGAAGCTCTGGAAACACCATATATTTT
CDR3aa: CASASGGGSSGNTIYF

d_gene: -
j_gene: TRBJ1-1
len: 14
v_gene: TRBV6-5
abundance: few
CDR3nt: TGTGCCAGCATGCACTATGGGGCGAACACTGAAGCTTTCTTT
CDR3aa: CASMHYGANTEAFF

d_gene: -
j_gene: TRBJ1-6
len: 12
v_gene: TRBV28
abundance: -
CDR3nt: TGTGCCCTCGGGGCAGGGAACTCACCCCTCCACTTT
CDR3aa: CALGAGNSPLHF

d_gene: TRBD1
j_gene: TRBJ2-5
len: 15
v_gene: TRBV11-2
abundance: -
CDR3nt: TGTGCCAGCAGCTTAAGACAGGGGGGAGGAGAGACCCAGTACTTC
CDR3aa: CASSLRQGGGETQYF

d_gene: -
j_gene: TRBJ1-3
len: 16
v_gene: TRBV6-1
abundance: -
CDR3nt: TGTGCCAGCAGTGACCCGGCGGGTTTATCAGGAAACACCATATATTTT
CDR3aa: CASSDPAGLSGNTIYF

d_gene: -
j_gene: TRBJ1-1
len: 13
v_gene: TRBV5-1
abundance: -
CDR3nt: TGCGCCAGCAGCCTACTCGGGAACACTGAAGCTTTCTTT
CDR3aa: CASSLLGNTEAFF

d_gene: TRBD1
j_gene: TRBJ1-5
len: 18
v_gene: TRBV11-2
abundance: -
CDR3nt: TGTGCCAGCAGCATCGGACAGGGGGAATACTATAGCAATCAGCCCCAGCATTTT
CDR3aa: CASSIGQGEYYSNQPQHF